The 5 T cell receptor beta chains given below trace back to one sample, sequenced in a study of control samples from healthy donors and cancer patients. Some clones are missing from TCRdb's copy, which holds only in-frame ones; the method was immunoSEQ multiplex PCR. This sample yields 400,000 to 500,000 clones, of which more than 80% are seen a single time; 6% to 7% belongs to the top ten. The sequencing input was PBMCs. The receptors derive from a man aged 40-50 years with head and neck cancer.

The chain combines TRBV5-1 with TRBJ1-1; no clear D gene. The CDR3 has 15 amino acids. V was trimmed by 4 bases and J by 0 bases, leaving 13 bases between them. Germline V CDR1 and CDR2: SGHRS, YFSETQ. This chain's CDR3 is CASSRAQSMNTEAFF. The CDR3 coding sequence is TGCGCCAGCAGCCGAGCGCAAAGCATGAACACTGAAGCTTTCTTT. The full variable domain, with the rest looked up from reference TRBV5-1 and TRBJ1-1, is KAGVTQTPRYLIKTRGQQVTLSCSPISGHRSVSWYQQTPGQGLQFLFEYFSETQRNKGNFPGRFSGRQFSNSRSEMNVSTLELGDSALYLCASSRAQSMNTEAFFGQGTRLTVV.

The chain is built from TRBV24-1 and TRBJ2-3; D ambiguous. Germline V gene sequence: CDR1 KGHDR, CDR2 SFDVKD. V dropped 3 bases and J dropped 7 bases, with 10 bases sitting between them. This CDR3 spans 13 amino acids. The CDR3 reads CATSDNDRYTQYF. CDR3 DNA sequence: TGTGCCACCAGTGATAACGACCGGTATACGCAGTATTTT.

This chain links TRBV7-3 with TRBJ2-3, with D maybe TRBD2 (6 bases). Germline assignment: CDR1 SGHTA and CDR2 FQGTGA. The V gene lost 1 base and the J gene lost 5 bases, with 13 bases spanning the gap. The CDR3 has 15 amino acids. The CDR3: CASSLSSQGGDTQYF. As DNA, the CDR3 is TGTGCCAGCAGCTTAAGTAGTCAGGGAGGAGATACGCAGTATTTT.

The chain links TRBV7-2 to TRBJ1-5; weak D call: TRBD1 (5 bases). CDR3 length: 14 residues. Germline V lookup: CDR1 SGHTA, CDR2 FQGNSA. Trimming removed 4 bases from V and 2 bases from J, with 9 bases in between. CDR3 region: CASSSREGNQPQHF. The DNA for the CDR3 is TGTGCCAGCAGCTCCAGGGAGGGCAATCAGCCCCAGCATTTT.

The V gene is TRBV29-1, the J gene TRBJ2-3; 8 bases fit TRBD2. J lost 0 bases, V lost 4 bases, and 3 bases had no gene match. This CDR3 has 14 amino acids. Per germline, CDR1 SQVTM and CDR2 ANQGSEA. CDR3 sequence (DNA): TGCAGCGTTGGGACTAGCAAAAGCACAGATACGCAGTATTTT. This codes for CSVGTSKSTDTQYF.